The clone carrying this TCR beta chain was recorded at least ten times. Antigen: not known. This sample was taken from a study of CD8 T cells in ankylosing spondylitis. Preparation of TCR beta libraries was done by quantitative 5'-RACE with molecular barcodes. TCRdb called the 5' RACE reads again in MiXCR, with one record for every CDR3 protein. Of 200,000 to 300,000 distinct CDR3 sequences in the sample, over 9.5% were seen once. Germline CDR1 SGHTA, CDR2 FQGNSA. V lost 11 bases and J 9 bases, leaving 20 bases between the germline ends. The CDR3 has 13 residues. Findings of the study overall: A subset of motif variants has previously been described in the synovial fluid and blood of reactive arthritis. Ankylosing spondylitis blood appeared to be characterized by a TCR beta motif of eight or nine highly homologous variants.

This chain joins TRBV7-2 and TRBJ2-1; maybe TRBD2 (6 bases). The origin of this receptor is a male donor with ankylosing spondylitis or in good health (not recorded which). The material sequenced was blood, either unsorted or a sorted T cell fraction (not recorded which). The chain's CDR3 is CAGRRASDAEQFF. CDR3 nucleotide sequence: TGTGCCGGACGGAGGGCGTCGGATGCTGAGCAGTTCTTC.